The text below deals with one T cell receptor (beta chain). Germline V gene data show CDR1 as SGHDT and CDR2 as YYEEEE. Trimming took off 4 bases at V and 2 bases at J, with 13 bases between the two ends. The length of the CDR3 is 14 residues. These data are taken from a study of T-cell memory formation after mild COVID-19. Constant-segment primers and 5'RACE yielded cDNA libraries for TCR alpha and TCR beta, each carrying sample barcodes and UMIs. TCRdb reprocessed the 5' RACE reads with MiXCR, giving one entry per CDR3 protein. Of roughly 170,000 distinct CDR3 sequences in the sample, 20% to 25% were seen once.

The chain uses TRBV5-6 and TRBJ2-7, with D perhaps TRBD1 (6 bases). The sequence derives from an adult woman who had mild COVID-19 (a few samples of this study predate the infection). Cell type and time point are not known. Sequenced material: PBMCs or a T cell subset sorted from them (not recorded which). DNA for the CDR3: TGTGCCAGCAGCCGTTGGACAGTGCCCTACGAGCAGTACTTC. As protein: CASSRWTVPYEQYF.